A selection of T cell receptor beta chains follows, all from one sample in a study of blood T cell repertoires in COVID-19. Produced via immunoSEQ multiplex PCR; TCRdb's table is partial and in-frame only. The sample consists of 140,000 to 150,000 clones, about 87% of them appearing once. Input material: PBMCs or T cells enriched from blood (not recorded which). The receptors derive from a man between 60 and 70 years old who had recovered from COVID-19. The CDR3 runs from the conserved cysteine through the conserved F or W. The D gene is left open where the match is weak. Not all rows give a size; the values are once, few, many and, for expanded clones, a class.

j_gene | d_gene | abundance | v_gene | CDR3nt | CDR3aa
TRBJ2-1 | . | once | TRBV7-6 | TGTGCCAGCAGCTTAGAAAACGGGTTCTCCTACAATGAGCAGTTCTTC | CASSLENGFSYNEQFF
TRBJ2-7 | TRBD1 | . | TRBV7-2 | TGTGCCAGCGGGACAGGGTTCTACGAGCAGTACTTC | CASGTGFYEQYF
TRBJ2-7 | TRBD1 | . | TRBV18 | TGTGCCAGCTCAACCGGGACAGGGGTCGAGCAGTACTTC | CASSTGTGVEQYF
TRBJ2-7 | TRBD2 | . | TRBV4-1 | TGCGCCAGCAGCCGGGCTAGCGGGGGTTACGAGCAGTACTTC | CASSRASGGYEQYF
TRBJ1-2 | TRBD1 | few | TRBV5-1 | TGCGCCAGCAGCGAGGACAGGGGTAACTATGGCTACACCTTC | CASSEDRGNYGYTF
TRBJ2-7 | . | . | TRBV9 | TGTGCCAGCAGCGTTGGCTTCTACGAGCAGTACTTC | CASSVGFYEQYF
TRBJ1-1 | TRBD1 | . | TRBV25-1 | TGTGCCAGCAGTGACTACGGGACAGGGGACGCTTTCTTT | CASSDYGTGDAFF
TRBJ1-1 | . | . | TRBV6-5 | TGTGCCAGCAGGGCAGGCTTCTTGAGCACTGAAGCTTTCTTT | CASRAGFLSTEAFF
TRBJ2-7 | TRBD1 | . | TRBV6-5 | TGTGCCAGCATGGGACAGCCCGACGAGCAGTACTTC | CASMGQPDEQYF
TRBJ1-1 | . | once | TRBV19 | TGTGCCAGTAGTTACAGGGTGACCACTGAAGCTTTCTTT | CASSYRVTTEAFF
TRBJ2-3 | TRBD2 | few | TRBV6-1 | TGTGCCAGCAGTGAAGAGTGGGAGGGTACGCAGTATTTT | CASSEEWEGTQYF
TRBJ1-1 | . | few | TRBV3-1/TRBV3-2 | TGTGCCAGCAGCCCTGGGGCGAACACTGAAGCTTTCTTT | CASSPGANTEAFF
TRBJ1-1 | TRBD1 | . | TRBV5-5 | TGTGCCAGCAGCTTGGCCTCAGGGGGCGACGCTTTCTTT | CASSLASGGDAFF
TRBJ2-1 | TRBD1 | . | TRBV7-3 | TGTGCCAGCAGCTTATTTGGGACAGGAGCCAATGAGCAGTTCTTC | CASSLFGTGANEQFF
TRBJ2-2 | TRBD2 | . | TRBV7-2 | TGTGCCAGCAGCCGTCGGCTAGCGGCTATCACCGGGGAGCTGTTTTTT | CASSRRLAAITGELFF
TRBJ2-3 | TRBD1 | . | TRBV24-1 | TGTGCCACCAGTGGGGCCAACAGGGGTTGGACAGATACGCAGTATTTT | CATSGANRGWTDTQYF
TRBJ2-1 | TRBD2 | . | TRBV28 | TGTGCCAGCAGCCCCCACGGACTAGCAACGGTCTACAATGAGCAGTTCTTC | CASSPHGLATVYNEQFF
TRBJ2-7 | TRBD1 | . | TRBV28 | TGTGCCAGCAGTTTATGGGGACAGACGGGGTTTGCCTCCTACGAGCAGTACTTC | CASSLWGQTGFASYEQYF
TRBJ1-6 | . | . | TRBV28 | TGTGCCAGCACCCCCCAGGGTGGGGCCTCACCCCTCCACTTT | CASTPQGGASPLHF
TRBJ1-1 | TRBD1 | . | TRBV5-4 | TGTGCCAGCAGACCTCAGACAGGGGAAAACACTGAAGCTTTCTTT | CASRPQTGENTEAFF
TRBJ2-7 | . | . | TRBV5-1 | TGCGCCAGCAGATTAGTAGCGAGCTCCTACGAGCAGTACTTC | CASRLVASSYEQYF
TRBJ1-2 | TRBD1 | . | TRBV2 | TGTGCCAGCAGTGAAGCATCAGGGGGCAAGTATGGCTACACCTTC | CASSEASGGKYGYTF
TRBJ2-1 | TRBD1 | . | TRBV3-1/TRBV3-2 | TGTGCCAGCAGTGATCGGACAGGGGGGAATGAGCAGTTCTTC | CASSDRTGGNEQFF
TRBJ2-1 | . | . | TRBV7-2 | TGTGCCAGCAGCTTAGAACAGTACAATGAGCAGTTCTTC | CASSLEQYNEQFF
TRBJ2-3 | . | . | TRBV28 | TGTGCCAGCAGTTCCATCCCCCCAGATACGCAGTATTTT | CASSSIPPDTQYF
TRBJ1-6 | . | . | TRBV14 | TGTGCCAGCAGCCCTATGACAGTAGATAATTCACCCCTCCACTTT | CASSPMTVDNSPLHF
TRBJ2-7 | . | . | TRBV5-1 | TGCGCCAGCAGCGAGGCGGGACAGAACTACGAGCAGTACTTC | CASSEAGQNYEQYF
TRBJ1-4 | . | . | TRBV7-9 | TGTGCCAGCAGCTTCACAGTGGCCTCTCCTACAACTAATGAAAAACTGTTTTTT | CASSFTVASPTTNEKLFF
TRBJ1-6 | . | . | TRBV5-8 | TGTGCCAGCAGCTTCCTCACTACCACGAGCTCACCCCTCCACTTT | CASSFLTTTSSPLHF
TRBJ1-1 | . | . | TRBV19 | TGTGCCAGTAGTATTAAGCGCAGGGGCGAAGCTTTCTTT | CASSIKRRGEAFF
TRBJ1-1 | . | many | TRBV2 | TGTGCCAGCAGAAGAGACAGCGCGACTGAAGCTTTCTTT | CASRRDSATEAFF
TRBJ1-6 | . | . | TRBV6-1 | TGTGCCAGCAGTGAAGCGGGCCTTACACCCCTCCACTTT | CASSEAGLTPLHF
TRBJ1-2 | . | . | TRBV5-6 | TGTGCCAGCAGCTTGGGACAGGTCTGGGGCTACACCTTC | CASSLGQVWGYTF
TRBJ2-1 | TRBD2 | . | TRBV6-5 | TGTGCCAGCAGTACATGGACTAGCGGGAGGATTGAGCAGTTCTTC | CASSTWTSGRIEQFF
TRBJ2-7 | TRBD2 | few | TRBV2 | TGTGCCAGCAGAGCGGGAGTCGAGCAGTACTTC | CASRAGVEQYF
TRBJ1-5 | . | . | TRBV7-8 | TGTGCCAGCAGCTTAGGTCCACAAACTAGCAATCAGCCCCAGCATTTT | CASSLGPQTSNQPQHF
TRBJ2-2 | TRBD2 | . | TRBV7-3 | TGTGCCAGCAGCTTAATTAGCGGGAGGGCCGTTGACACCGGGGAGCTGTTTTTT | CASSLISGRAVDTGELFF
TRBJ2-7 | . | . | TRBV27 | TGTGCCAGCAGTTTGACAGGATCCTACGAGCAGTACTTC | CASSLTGSYEQYF
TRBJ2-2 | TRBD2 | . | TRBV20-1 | TGCAGTGCTAGTCTAGCGGGGGTAACCGGGGAGCTGTTTTTT | CSASLAGVTGELFF
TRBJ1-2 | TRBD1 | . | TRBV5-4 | TGTGCCAGCAGCTCCGGGACAGTAAGGGGCTACACCTTC | CASSSGTVRGYTF
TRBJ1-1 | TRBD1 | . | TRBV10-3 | TGTGCCATCAGACAGGGGTGGACTGAAGCTTTCTTT | CAIRQGWTEAFF
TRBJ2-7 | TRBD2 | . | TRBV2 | TGTGCCAGCAGCCCTAGCGGGATCGGAAACGAGCAGTACTTC | CASSPSGIGNEQYF
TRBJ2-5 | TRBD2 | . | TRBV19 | TGTGCCAGTAGTATAGGCGGGGGGGATGAGACCCAGTACTTC | CASSIGGGDETQYF
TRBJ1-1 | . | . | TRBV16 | TGTGCCAGCAGCCCCCGGGGGGGCAGGGGGAACACTGAAGCTTTCTTT | CASSPRGGRGNTEAFF
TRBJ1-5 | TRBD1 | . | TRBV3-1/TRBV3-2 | TGTGCCAGCAGCCAGGACAGGGCCAGGGGGCCCCAGCATTTT | CASSQDRARGPQHF
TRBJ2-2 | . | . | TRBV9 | TGTGCCAGCAGCCCCCCCCGGGGGGAGCTGTTTTTT | CASSPPRGELFF
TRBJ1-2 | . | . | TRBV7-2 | TGTGCCAGCAGCTTAGTTTCTAAAGCTAACTATGGCTACACCTTC | CASSLVSKANYGYTF
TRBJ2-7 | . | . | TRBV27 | TGTGCCAGCAGTTTATCGGGACTAAGGACAGTGAGGGAGCAGTACTTC | CASSLSGLRTVREQYF
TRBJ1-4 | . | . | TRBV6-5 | TGTGCCAGCACCAGGGGACCTGCAACTAATGAAAAACTGTTTTTT | CASTRGPATNEKLFF
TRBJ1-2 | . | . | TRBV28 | TGTGCCAGCAATGGGGACAATAATAACTATGGCTACACCTTC | CASNGDNNNYGYTF
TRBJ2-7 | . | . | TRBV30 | TGTGCCTGGAGTGCCGACTTATTCACCTACGAGCAGTACTTC | CAWSADLFTYEQYF
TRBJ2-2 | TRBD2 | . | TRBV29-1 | TGCAGCGTTGTGCGGGGGGACACCGGGGAGCTGTTTTTT | CSVVRGDTGELFF